Detailed here is one TCR beta chain. Antigen: not known. Other nucleotide sequences in the sample specify the same CDR3. This specimen belongs to a study of shared clonotypes between healthy human individuals. Trimming shortened V by 4 bases and J by 5 bases, and 12 bases separated the two germline ends. The CDR3 contains 14 residues. Germline CDR1 and CDR2: SGHTA and FQGNSA. Generated by immunoSEQ multiplex PCR, the TCRdb table keeps only in-frame clones and is missing some. The sample yields roughly 2 million clones, almost 96% seen once. Notes on the study in general: Among non-shared clonotypes, generation probabilities were lower than among those shared by all four donors. In this cohort, only blood was sampled, and tissue repertoires likely differ.

This receptor was identified in a man between 18 and 29 years old in good health. V gene TRBV7-2 combines with J gene TRBJ1-5; TRBD1 might be the D (5 bases). Sequenced sample: naive CD4+ T cells sorted from blood. Documented subset: CD45RA+ positively selected. The CDR3 is CASSSRGGDQPQHF. The CDR3 DNA sequence: TGTGCCAGCAGCTCTCGTGGGGGGGATCAGCCCCAGCATTTT.